A single sample is the source of the 30 T cell receptor beta chains below, sequenced in a study of response to subunit inactivated influenza vaccine. TCRdb ran MiXCR on the RT-PCR reads and lists one entry per CDR3 protein. The table lists roughly 570,000 distinct CDR3 sequences, around 13% of them singletons, with 11% in the top ten. The material sequenced was PBMCs from blood, taken 11 to 12 days after vaccination. Source of these receptors: a man in his fifties who received an inactivated influenza vaccine.

This clonotype came up many times. The genes are TRBV7-9 and TRBJ2-1; D possibly corresponds to TRBD2 (5 bases). CDR3 length: 14 residues. Germline V lookup: CDR1 SEHNR, CDR2 FQNEAQ (reference sequence). Trimming took off 2 bases at V and 5 bases at J, with 10 bases between the two ends. CDR3 region: CASSLRGRHNEQFF. The CDR3 nucleotides read TGTGCCAGCAGCTTACGCGGGCGGCACAATGAGCAGTTCTTC.

This clonotype was seen only a few times. V gene TRBV27 combines with J gene TRBJ2-7, with TRBD2 matching 7 bases. The CDR3 loop spans 14 amino acids. Germline-derived CDR1 and CDR2 are MNHEY and SMNVEV (reference sequence). The ends lost 0 bases at V and 6 bases at J; junction bases unmatched: 5. The DNA for the CDR3 is TGTGCCAGCAGTTTATCGGTGGGGAGGGTCGAGCAGTACTTC. It specifies CASSLSVGRVEQYF.

The chain links TRBV5-6 to TRBJ2-3; 13 bases match TRBD2. The V and J ends lost 4 bases and 6 bases, in that order; junction bases with no gene match: 11. The length of the CDR3 is 17 residues. The germline V gene encodes CDR1 SGHDT and CDR2 YYEEEE. CDR3 protein: CASSVQLAGGPRDTQYF. The CDR3 DNA follows: TGTGCCAGCAGCGTACAACTAGCGGGAGGGCCAAGGGATACGCAGTATTTT.

The chain uses TRBV7-2 and TRBJ2-3; D may be TRBD1 (5 bases). Germline loops: CDR1 SGHTA, CDR2 FQGNSA. This CDR3 is built from 17 residues. V gave up 5 bases and J gave up 1 base, with 19 bases separating them. CDR3 in DNA: TGTGCCAGCAGCCCGCGGCGGTCAGGGTGGGGCACAGATACGCAGTATTTT. Residues: CASSPRRSGWGTDTQYF.

The table lists this clonotype with a few counts. CDR3 sequence reads: CASNTDRGWVYEQYF. The DNA for the CDR3 is TGTGCCAGCAATACGGACAGGGGATGGGTGTACGAGCAGTACTTC. The rearrangement uses TRBV6-2 or TRBV6-3 and TRBJ2-7; TRBD1 matches 9 bases. Germline assignment: CDR1 MNHEY and CDR2 SVGEGT. Unmatched junction bases numbered 11, after V lost 7 bases and J lost 4 bases. This CDR3 has 15 residues.

This clonotype came up a few times. This chain links TRBV7-8 with TRBJ1-1; D may be TRBD1 (5 bases). Trimming pared 7 bases from V and 5 bases from J, leaving 17 bases between. The germline gives CDR1 SGHVS, CDR2 FQNEAQ. The CDR3 is made up of 14 amino acids. The CDR3 bases are TGTGCCAGCAACGAGGACACCTATGCAACTGAAGCTTTCTTT. Its protein product is CASNEDTYATEAFF. Using reference TRBV7-8 and TRBJ1-1 for the parts outside the CDR3, the full variable domain is GAGVSQSPRYKVAKRGQDVALRCDPISGHVSLFWYQQALGQGPEFLTYFQNEAQLDKSGLPSDRFFAERPEGSVSTLKIQRTQQEDSAVYLCASNEDTYATEAFFGQGTRLTVV.

This rearrangement joins TRBV7-2 to TRBJ2-3; 8 bases line up with TRBD2. Germline values: CDR1 SGHTA, CDR2 FQGNSA. The junction had 5 bases not matched to a gene; V was cut back by 0 bases and J by 6 bases. The CDR3 is made up of 15 amino acids. The DNA for the CDR3 is TGTGCCAGCAGCTTAGCCTCAGCGGGAGTGGATACGCAGTATTTT. Translation gives CASSLASAGVDTQYF.

The rearrangement uses TRBV6-5 and TRBJ1-5; D not resolved. This CDR3 spans 15 amino acids. From germline, CDR1 is MNHEY and CDR2 SVGAGI. V lost 0 bases, J lost 0 bases, and 6 bases lay in between. Here the CDR3 DNA reads TGTGCCAGCAGTTACTCAATGTCTAGCAATCAGCCCCAGCATTTT. Its translation is CASSYSMSSNQPQHF.

In its sample, this clonotype was seen many times. The CDR3 ends on some other residue instead of the conserved phenylalanine or tryptophan, so this is likely a read error. The DNA is omitted, as the CDR3 cannot be located on it reliably, and the CDR3 follows TCRdb's listing. The V gene is TRBV28, the J gene TRBJ2-5. The CDR3 adds up to 12 amino acids, both ends counted. Germline CDR1 is MDHEN and CDR2 is SYDVKM. CDR3 protein: CASSLPKRSQEL.

This clonotype has more than one count but fewer than ten. The chain employs TRBV2 and TRBJ2-3; 8 bases are shared with TRBD1. Germline trimming cut 8 bases from V and 4 bases from J; bases unmatched to any gene: 8. Per germline, CDR1 SNHLY and CDR2 FYNNEI. The CDR3 totals 14 residues. The CDR3 DNA is TGTGCCAGCGACAGGGGTACAACGGCAGATACGCAGTATTTT. Translated: CASDRGTTADTQYF.

This clonotype came up many times. This rearrangement joins TRBV28 to TRBJ2-1; TRBD2 might be the D (5 bases). V shed 3 bases and J shed 10 bases, with 16 bases lying between them. CDR3 length: 14 amino acids. Germline CDR1 and CDR2: MDHEN and SYDVKM. CDR3 in DNA: TGTGCCAGCAGTTTTGTGCCCGGGGTGGGAGAGCAGTTCTTC. Encoded protein: CASSFVPGVGEQFF.

V and J are TRBV5-1 and TRBJ2-7, with TRBD1 matching over 7 bases. This CDR3 comprises 13 residues. J was trimmed by 6 bases and V by 1 base; bases with no gene match: 4. Germline CDR1 is SGHRS and CDR2 is YFSETQ. CDR3 residues: CASSLLTGREQYF. In DNA, the CDR3 is TGCGCCAGCAGCTTGCTGACAGGGCGCGAGCAGTACTTC.

The rearrangement links TRBV28 to TRBJ2-6; TRBD2 aligns across 8 bases. V dropped 7 bases and J dropped 0; count of bases not matched to a gene: 5. CDR1 MDHEN and CDR2 SYDVKM come from the germline V gene. The CDR3 extends over 16 amino acids. This chain's CDR3 is CASKGSGNSGANVLTF. The DNA of the CDR3 is TGTGCCAGCAAAGGTAGCGGGAACTCTGGGGCCAACGTCCTGACTTTC.

This clonotype was recorded at least ten times. The genes are TRBV12-3 or TRBV12-4 and TRBJ1-4; 10 bases align to TRBD1. The CDR3 is made up of 14 amino acids. V shed 10 bases, J shed 7 bases, and the junction held 9 bases outside the gene matches. CDR3 sequence (DNA): TGTGCCACCTCTCGGGGACAGGGGTTTGAAAAACTGTTTTTT. It codes for CATSRGQGFEKLFF.

As concerns this clonotype: Possible read error: a much larger clone is one base away. V is TRBV4-3 and J is TRBJ1-5; 9 bases align to TRBD1. Losses at the gene ends were 4 bases for V and 7 bases for J; bases not matched to a gene: 2. Germline assignment: CDR1 LGHNA and CDR2 YSLEER. The CDR3 loop spans 13 amino acids. The CDR3 spells CASSRDREQPQHF. The CDR3 DNA reads TGCGCCAGCAGCCGGGACAGGGAACAGCCCCAGCATTTT.

The chain uses TRBV7-6 and TRBJ1-1, with no clear D. V lost 3 bases to trimming and J lost 7 bases, with 12 bases between them. The CDR3 runs to 13 residues. Germline values: CDR1 SGHVS, CDR2 FNYEAQ. The CDR3 loop is CASSLRYDSEAFF. The CDR3 coding sequence is TGTGCCAGCAGCTTGCGTTACGATAGTGAAGCTTTCTTT.

The chain has TRBV11-1 and TRBJ2-5; possible D gene TRBD1, 5 bases. Trimming shortened V by 2 bases and J by 1 base, and 17 bases separated the two germline ends. Per the germline V gene, CDR1 is SGHAT and CDR2 is FQDESV (reference sequence). CDR3 size: 17 residues. The CDR3 reads CASSLSTWPGPQETQYF. CDR3 in DNA: TGTGCCAGCAGCTTAAGCACCTGGCCAGGGCCCCAAGAGACCCAGTACTTC.

This clonotype has ten or more counts. The DNA of the CDR3 is TGCAGTGCAGAGCCCGGGACTGGGACCTACGAGCAGTACTTC. This codes for CSAEPGTGTYEQYF. This chain connects TRBV20-1 to TRBJ2-7; possible D gene TRBD2, 6 bases. This CDR3 contains 14 residues. Germline-derived CDR1 and CDR2 are DFQATT and SNEGSKA (reference sequence). Between the trimmed V and J ends, which lost 6 bases and 2 bases, there was a span of 17 bases.

This sequence joins TRBV3-1 and TRBJ2-2, with TRBD1 matching over 8 bases. With 2 bases clipped from V and 0 bases from J, the junction kept 8 bases outside the gene matches. The CDR3 length is 18 residues. Looked up from germline, CDR1 is LGHDT and CDR2 is YNNKEL (reference sequence). The DNA for the CDR3 is TGTGCCAGCAGCCAACCCCGGACAGGGCCAACGAACACCGGGGAGCTGTTTTTT. Amino acids: CASSQPRTGPTNTGELFF.

The chain joins TRBV4-2 to TRBJ2-7, with D hard to call. CDR3 length equals 14 residues. Trimming stripped 10 bases from V and 0 bases from J, with 16 bases between. Germline V gene lookup returns CDR1 LGHNA and CDR2 YNFKEQ. The CDR3 DNA reads TGTGCCATCGGCCCCGGGCCAGGCTCCTACGAGCAGTACTTC. Translated, it gives CAIGPGPGSYEQYF.

A few counts support this clonotype. This chain links TRBV12-5 with TRBJ2-1; no definite D call. The length of the CDR3 is 14 residues. Germline CDR1 LGHNT, CDR2 FRNRAP. V shed 0 bases and J shed 8 bases, with 11 bases lying between them. The CDR3 DNA reads as TGTGCTAGTGGTTTGGTACCCGGCGGCGATGAGCAGTTCTTC. It encodes CASGLVPGGDEQFF. Filled out from reference TRBV12-5 and TRBJ2-1, the complete variable domain reads DARVTQTPRHKVTEMGQEVTMRCQPILGHNTVFWYRQTMMQGLELLAYFRNRAPLDDSGMPKDRFSAEMPDATLATLKIQPSEPRDSAVYFCASGLVPGGDEQFFGPGTRLTVL.

This clonotype was observed a handful of times. The chain employs TRBV29-1 and TRBJ2-5, with 10 bases matching TRBD1. The germline V gene encodes CDR1 SQVTM and CDR2 ANQGSEA. This CDR3 has 15 residues. The trim removed 1 base at V and 4 bases at J, leaving 6 bases unmatched. In DNA form, the CDR3 reads TGCAGCGTTGAAGTCTCCGGGACAGGGGCAGAGACCCAGTACTTC. Protein: CSVEVSGTGAETQYF.

The chain joins TRBV29-1 to TRBJ2-5; a possible D gene is TRBD1 (5 bases). Germline V gene data show CDR1 as SQVTM and CDR2 as ANQGSEA. Trimming shortened V by 3 bases and J by 2 bases, and 10 bases separated the two germline ends. CDR3 size: 13 residues. CDR3 DNA: TGCAGCGTTGACGGTCGACAGCAAGAGACCCAGTACTTC. Protein sequence: CSVDGRQQETQYF.

CDR3 coding DNA: TGCAGTGCTACCGGGCGGAACTACGAGCAGTACTTC. It specifies CSATGRNYEQYF. V gene TRBV20-1 combines with J gene TRBJ2-7; D not certain. Trimming cost V 4 bases and J 3 bases, with 10 bases left between them. Germline CDR1 reads DFQATT; CDR2 reads SNEGSKA (reference sequence). This CDR3 spans 12 amino acids.

This clonotype was detected ten times or more. The gene calls are TRBV28 and TRBJ1-2; 7 nucleotides match TRBD1. The CDR3 sequence is 13 residues long. The J segment lost 4 bases and the V segment lost 6 bases, leaving 5 bases of the junction unmatched. Germline-derived CDR1 and CDR2 are MDHEN and SYDVKM. This CDR3 reads CASRKTGTYGYTF. CDR3 sequence (DNA): TGTGCCAGCAGGAAGACAGGGACCTATGGCTACACCTTC.

Many counts were recorded for this clonotype. The gene calls are TRBV20-1 and TRBJ1-1; no clear D gene. The CDR3 sequence is 14 residues long. V lost 3 bases, J lost 0 bases, and 11 bases lay in between. Germline lookup yields CDR1 DFQATT and CDR2 SNEGSKA (reference sequence). The CDR3 region is CSASRPGMNTEAFF. DNA for the CDR3: TGCAGTGCTAGTCGTCCGGGAATGAACACTGAAGCTTTCTTT.

This clonotype was counted many times. The chain couples TRBV10-3 to TRBJ2-5, with D tentatively TRBD2 (5 bases). The V end lost 6 bases, the J end lost 3 bases, and 11 bases lay between the germline ends. CDR3 length equals 13 residues. Per germline, CDR1 ENHRY and CDR2 SYGVKD. CDR3 sequence reads: CAIRDWKKETQYF. CDR3 DNA: TGTGCCATCAGGGACTGGAAGAAAGAGACCCAGTACTTC.

This clonotype was recorded a few times. V and J are TRBV12-3 or TRBV12-4 and TRBJ2-1; 12 bases are shared with TRBD2. V shed 5 bases, J shed 9 bases, and the junction held 5 bases outside the gene matches. The CDR3 is 14 amino acids. Written as DNA, the CDR3 is TGTGCCAGCAGTCCTAGCGGGAGGGCTGGTGAGCAGTTCTTC. This translates into CASSPSGRAGEQFF.

The chain links TRBV20-1 to TRBJ2-7, with 8 bases fitting TRBD2. Per the germline V gene, CDR1 is DFQATT and CDR2 is SNEGSKA (reference sequence). This CDR3 contains 17 residues. Germline trimming cut 0 bases from V and 2 bases from J; bases unmatched to any gene: 12. CDR3 protein: CSARDRVSGALTYEQYF. For the CDR3, the DNA is TGCAGTGCTAGAGATCGGGTTAGCGGGGCTTTGACCTACGAGCAGTACTTC.

This clonotype was seen at least ten times. The rearrangement joins TRBV5-1 to TRBJ2-7, with D maybe TRBD2 (5 bases). The CDR3 is 13 amino acids. Germline lookup yields CDR1 SGHRS and CDR2 YFSETQ. The V gene lost 7 bases and the J gene lost 2 bases, with 13 bases spanning the gap. The CDR3 nucleotides read TGCGCCAGCTTTGACGAGGGTACCTACGAGCAGTACTTC. Its protein product is CASFDEGTYEQYF.